The text below deals with one T cell receptor beta chain. At the deep level, the assay was run. Each cell subset's genomic DNA was divided evenly among several immunoSEQ plates. Each sorted subset replicate got 200 ng genomic DNA, roughly 30,000 genomes. Using immunoSEQ multiplex PCR, the repertoire was profiled, and TCRdb retains in-frame clones only, with some absent. The sample consists of under 1 million clones, around 92% of them appearing once. CDR3 length: 13 amino acids. The germline gives CDR1 SGHAT, CDR2 FQNNGV. V lost 6 bases to trimming and J lost 1 base, with 10 bases between them. CD45RO-negative cells were positively selected for CCR7, leaving out terminally differentiated effector memory CD45RA+ cells. Everyone who donated was a Caucasian adult who lived in Nashville, Tennessee. The sample originates from a study of shared clonotypes between healthy human individuals.

The sequenced sample was naive CD8+ T cells sorted from blood. This clonotype was obtained from a man aged 25 to 40 in good health. The chain combines TRBV11-2 with TRBJ2-7; no clear D gene. For the CDR3, the DNA is TGTGCCAGCAGTCGGACGGATTCCTACGAGCAGTACTTC. The encoded protein is CASSRTDSYEQYF.